The present TCR beta chain was sequenced within a study of T-cell memory formation after mild COVID-19. This clonotype showed up many times. TCRdb redid the calling of the 5' RACE reads with MiXCR, one entry per CDR3 protein. Of around 400,000 distinct CDR3 sequences listed, roughly a quarter are singletons. Material: PBMCs or a T cell subset sorted from them (not recorded which). This TCR came from an adult woman who had mild COVID-19 (a few samples of this study predate the infection). Cell type and time point are not known.

The CDR3 region has the DNA TGTGCCAGCAGCTTAGGGGGGCACAATGAGCAGTTCTTC. It specifies CASSLGGHNEQFF. The chain couples TRBV7-6 to TRBJ2-1; D perhaps matches TRBD1 (6 bases). Per the germline V gene, CDR1 is SGHVS and CDR2 is FNYEAQ. Trimming left V 1 base short and J 5 bases short, with 6 bases between. The CDR3 spans 13 residues.